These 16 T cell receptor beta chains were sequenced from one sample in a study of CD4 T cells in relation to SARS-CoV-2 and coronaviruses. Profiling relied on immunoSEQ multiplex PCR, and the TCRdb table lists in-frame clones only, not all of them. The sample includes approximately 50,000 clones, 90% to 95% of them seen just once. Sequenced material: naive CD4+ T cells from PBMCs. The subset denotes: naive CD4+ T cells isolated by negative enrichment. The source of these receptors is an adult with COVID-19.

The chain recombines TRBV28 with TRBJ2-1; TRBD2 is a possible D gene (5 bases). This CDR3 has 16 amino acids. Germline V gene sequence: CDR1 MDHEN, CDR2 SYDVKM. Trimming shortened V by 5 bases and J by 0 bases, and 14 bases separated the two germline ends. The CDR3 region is CASSIASGSSYNEQFF. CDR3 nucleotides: TGTGCCAGCAGTATTGCCTCGGGAAGCTCCTACAATGAGCAGTTCTTC.

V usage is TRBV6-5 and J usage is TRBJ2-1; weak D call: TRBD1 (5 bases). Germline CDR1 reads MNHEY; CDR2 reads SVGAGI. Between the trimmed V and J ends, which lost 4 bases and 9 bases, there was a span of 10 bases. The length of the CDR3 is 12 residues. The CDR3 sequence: CASSSDRSEQFF. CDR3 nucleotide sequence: TGTGCCAGCAGTTCCGACAGAAGTGAGCAGTTCTTC.

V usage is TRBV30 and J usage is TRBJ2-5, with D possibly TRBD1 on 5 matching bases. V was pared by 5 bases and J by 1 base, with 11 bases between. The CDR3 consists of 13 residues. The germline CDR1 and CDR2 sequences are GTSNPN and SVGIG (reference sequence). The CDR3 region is CAWCPGSQETQYF. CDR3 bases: TGTGCCTGGTGCCCAGGGTCCCAAGAGACCCAGTACTTC.

The CDR3 bases are TGTGCCAGCAGCTCTCCGGGACAGATGCCCTACGAGCAGTACTTC. Translation: CASSSPGQMPYEQYF. The genes are TRBV5-4 and TRBJ2-7, with TRBD1 matching 7 bases. V lost 3 bases and J lost 2; bases outside the gene matches: 8. The V gene's germline CDR1 is SGHNT and CDR2 YYREEE (reference sequence). This CDR3 is built from 15 residues.

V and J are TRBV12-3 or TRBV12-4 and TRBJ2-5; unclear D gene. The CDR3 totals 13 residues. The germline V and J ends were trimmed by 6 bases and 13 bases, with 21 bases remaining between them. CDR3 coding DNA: TGTGCCAGCAGCAAGAGAACTGGGCGTGGCCCGTACTTC. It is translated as CASSKRTGRGPYF.

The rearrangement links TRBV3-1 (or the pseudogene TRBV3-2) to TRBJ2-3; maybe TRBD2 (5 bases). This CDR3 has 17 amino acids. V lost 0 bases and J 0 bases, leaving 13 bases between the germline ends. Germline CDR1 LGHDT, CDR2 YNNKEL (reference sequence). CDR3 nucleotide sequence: TGTGCCAGCAGCCAAGAAGGGTCTAGCCCGAGCACAGATACGCAGTATTTT. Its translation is CASSQEGSSPSTDTQYF.

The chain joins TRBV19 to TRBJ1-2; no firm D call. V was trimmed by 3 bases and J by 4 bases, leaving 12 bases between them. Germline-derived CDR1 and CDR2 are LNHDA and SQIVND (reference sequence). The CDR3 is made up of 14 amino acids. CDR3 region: CASSMQEVPYGYTF. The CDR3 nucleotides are TGTGCCAGTAGTATGCAGGAGGTGCCCTATGGCTACACCTTC. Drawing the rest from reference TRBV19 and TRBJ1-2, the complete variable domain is DGGITQSPKYLFRKEGQNVTLSCEQNLNHDAMYWYRQDPGQGLRLIYYSQIVNDFQKGDIAEGYSVSREKKESFPLTVTSAQKNPTAFYLCASSMQEVPYGYTFGSGTRLTVV.

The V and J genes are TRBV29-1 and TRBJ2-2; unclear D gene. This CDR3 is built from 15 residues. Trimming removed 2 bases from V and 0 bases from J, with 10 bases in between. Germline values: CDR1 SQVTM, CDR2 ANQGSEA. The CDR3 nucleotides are TGCAGCGTTGAATGGTCCCAGACGAACACCGGGGAGCTGTTTTTT. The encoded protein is CSVEWSQTNTGELFF.

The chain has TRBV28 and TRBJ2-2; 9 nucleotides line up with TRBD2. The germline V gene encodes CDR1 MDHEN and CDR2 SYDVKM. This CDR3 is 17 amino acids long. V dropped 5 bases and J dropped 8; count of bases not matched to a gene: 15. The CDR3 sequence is CASSPHAGGAGVGELFF. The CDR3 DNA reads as TGTGCCAGCAGTCCCCACGCGGGAGGGGCCGGGGTTGGGGAGCTGTTTTTT.

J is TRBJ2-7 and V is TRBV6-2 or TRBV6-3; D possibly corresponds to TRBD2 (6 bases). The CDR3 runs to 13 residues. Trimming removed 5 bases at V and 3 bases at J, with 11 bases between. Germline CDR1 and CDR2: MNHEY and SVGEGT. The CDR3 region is CASSRDSYYEQYF. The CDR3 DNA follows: TGTGCCAGCAGTCGGGACTCTTACTACGAGCAGTACTTC.

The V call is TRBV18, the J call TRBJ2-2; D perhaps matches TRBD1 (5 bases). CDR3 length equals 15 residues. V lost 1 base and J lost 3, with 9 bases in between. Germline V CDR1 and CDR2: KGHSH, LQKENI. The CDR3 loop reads CASSPLRDHTGELFF. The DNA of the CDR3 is TGTGCCAGCTCACCACTCAGGGATCACACCGGGGAGCTGTTTTTT.

CDR3: CASSLAGRAGANVLTF. In DNA, the CDR3 is TGTGCCAGCAGCTTGGCAGGAAGGGCTGGGGCCAACGTCCTGACTTTC. This rearrangement joins TRBV7-2 to TRBJ2-6; the D is unclear. Trimming left V 3 bases short and J 2 bases short, with 11 bases between. The CDR3 is 16 residues long. CDR1 and CDR2 from the germline V gene are SGHTA and FQGNSA.

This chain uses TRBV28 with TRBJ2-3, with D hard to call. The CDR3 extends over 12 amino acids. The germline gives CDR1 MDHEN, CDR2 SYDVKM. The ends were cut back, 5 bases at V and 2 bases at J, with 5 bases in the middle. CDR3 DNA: TGTGCCAGCAGTGCAACCACAGATACGCAGTATTTT. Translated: CASSATTDTQYF. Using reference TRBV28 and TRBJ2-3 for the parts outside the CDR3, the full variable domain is DVKVTQSSRYLVKRTGEKVFLECVQDMDHENMFWYRQDPGLGLRLIYFSYDVKMKEKGDIPEGYSVSREKKERFSLILESASTNQTSMYLCASSATTDTQYFGPGTRLTVL.

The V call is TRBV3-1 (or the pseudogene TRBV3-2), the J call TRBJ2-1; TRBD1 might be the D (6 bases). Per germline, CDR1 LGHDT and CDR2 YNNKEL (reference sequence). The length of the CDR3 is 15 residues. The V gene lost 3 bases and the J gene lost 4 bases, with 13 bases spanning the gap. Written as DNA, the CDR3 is TGTGCCAGCAGCCAGGGGGCTTTAAGGTACAATGAGCAGTTCTTC. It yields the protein CASSQGALRYNEQFF.

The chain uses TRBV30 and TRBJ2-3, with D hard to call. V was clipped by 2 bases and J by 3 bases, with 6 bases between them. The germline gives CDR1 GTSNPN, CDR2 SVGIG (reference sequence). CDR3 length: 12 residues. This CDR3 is CAWSLGTDTQYF. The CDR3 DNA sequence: TGTGCCTGGAGTTTAGGGACAGATACGCAGTATTTT.

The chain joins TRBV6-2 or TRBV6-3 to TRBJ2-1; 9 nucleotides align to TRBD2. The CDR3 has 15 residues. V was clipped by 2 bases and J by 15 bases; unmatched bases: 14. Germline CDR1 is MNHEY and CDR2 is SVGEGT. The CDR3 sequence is CASSYRGGGLAPTFF. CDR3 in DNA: TGTGCCAGCAGTTACCGAGGAGGGGGACTAGCCCCGACGTTCTTC.